This is a list of T cell receptor beta chains from one sample in a study of CD8 T cells in ankylosing spondylitis. Each CDR3 protein is one row after TCRdb ran MiXCR on the 5' RACE reads. The sample has approximately 350,000 distinct CDR3 sequences, about 15% seen once. Sequencing was done on a sample of blood, either unsorted or a sorted T cell fraction (not recorded which). These receptors were obtained from a male donor with ankylosing spondylitis or in good health (not recorded which). Each CDR3 is given with its conserved first and last residue. A D gene is named only where the DNA matches it firmly. Size is omitted from some rows. Given values are once, few, many or a class for expanded clones.

V gene	clone size	CDR3 length	D gene	J gene	CDR3 protein	CDR3 DNA
TRBV10-1	few	14	NA	TRBJ2-2	CASSEGGRAGELFF	TGCGCCAGCAGTGAGGGGGGCCGGGCCGGGGAGCTGTTTTTT
TRBV20-1	few	12	NA	TRBJ1-2	CSASGLGHGYTF	TGCAGTGCGTCAGGCCTAGGGCATGGCTACACCTTC
TRBV4-1	few	17	TRBD1	TRBJ1-1	CASSQDKGDRWNTEAFF	TGCGCCAGCAGCCAAGATAAGGGGGACAGATGGAACACTGAAGCTTTCTTT
TRBV5-1	NA	14	NA	TRBJ1-3	CASSSGPGGNTIYF	TGCGCCAGCAGCTCCGGGCCGGGAGGAAACACCATATATTTT
TRBV2	NA	15	TRBD2	TRBJ2-1	CASRGTSGGANEQFF	TGTGCCAGCAGGGGGACTAGCGGGGGGGCAAATGAGCAGTTCTTC
TRBV6-2/TRBV6-3	NA	16	NA	TRBJ2-1	CASGATGGYSYNEQFF	TGTGCCAGCGGGGCTACCGGGGGCTACTCCTACAATGAGCAGTTCTTC
TRBV12-3/TRBV12-4	many	15	TRBD2	TRBJ2-3	CASSPGTSSSDTQYF	TGTGCCAGCAGTCCCGGGACTAGCTCTTCAGATACGCAGTATTTT
TRBV20-1	NA	14	NA	TRBJ2-5	CSARDLRGQETQYF	TGCAGTGCTAGAGATCTCCGGGGACAAGAGACCCAGTACTTC
TRBV6-5	few	13	NA	TRBJ2-5	CASSSREQETQYF	TGTGCCAGCAGTTCCAGGGAACAAGAGACCCAGTACTTC
TRBV30	NA	12	NA	TRBJ1-1	CAWRGGSTEAFF	TGTGCCTGGAGGGGAGGGAGCACTGAAGCTTTCTTT
TRBV20-1	many	13	NA	TRBJ2-3	CSARGWGTDTQYF	TGCAGTGCTAGAGGATGGGGCACAGATACGCAGTATTTT
TRBV4-2	few	13	NA	TRBJ2-3	CASSQERTMEQYF	TGTGCCAGCAGCCAAGAACGGACTATGGAGCAGTATTTT
TRBV21-1	NA	15	NA	TRBJ1-3	CASSTETATGNTIYF	TGTGCCAGCAGCACCGAGACAGCTACTGGAAACACCATATATTTT
TRBV7-2	NA	15	TRBD1	TRBJ2-1	CASSGAGGPNGEQFF	TGTGCCAGCAGCGGAGCAGGGGGCCCAAACGGTGAGCAGTTCTTC
TRBV4-2	NA	15	NA	TRBJ2-1	CASSPETLLYNEQFF	TGTGCCAGCAGTCCGGAGACTCTACTCTACAATGAGCAGTTCTTC
TRBV20-1	few	15	NA	TRBJ2-1	CSATPYRGVNNEQFF	TGCAGTGCTACGCCGTATCGCGGGGTTAACAATGAGCAGTTCTTC
TRBV5-1	NA	16	NA	TRBJ2-6	CASSLVPGSGANVLTF	TGCGCCAGCAGCTTGGTACCAGGATCGGGGGCCAACGTCCTGACTTTC
TRBV9	few	15	TRBD2	TRBJ2-1	CASSPRLAGSNEQFF	TGTGCCAGCAGCCCTAGACTAGCGGGTTCGAATGAGCAGTTCTTC
TRBV12-3/TRBV12-4	few	14	NA	TRBJ1-6	CASRSGFPNSPLHF	TGTGCCAGCAGATCAGGGTTTCCAAATTCACCCCTCCACTTT
TRBV6-1	many	13	NA	TRBJ1-1	CASIEGSWTEAFF	TGTGCCAGCATAGAGGGATCGTGGACTGAAGCTTTCTTT
TRBV29-1	NA	16	TRBD2	TRBJ2-7	CSVVRLAGTSSYEQYF	TGCAGCGTTGTGAGACTAGCGGGCACTAGCTCCTACGAGCAGTACTTC
TRBV5-1	many	15	TRBD2	TRBJ2-1	CASSVLAGVYNEQFF	TGCGCCAGCAGCGTACTAGCGGGAGTCTACAATGAGCAGTTCTTC
TRBV7-9	few	15	NA	TRBJ2-3	CASSLTSLLTDTQYF	TGTGCCAGCAGCTTAACGTCCTTATTGACAGATACGCAGTATTTT
TRBV20-1	many	12	NA	TRBJ1-1	CSATDGNTEAFF	TGCAGTGCTACTGATGGGAACACTGAAGCTTTCTTT
TRBV12-3/TRBV12-4	many	14	NA	TRBJ1-1	CASSPSVGNTEAFF	TGTGCCAGCAGTCCCTCCGTTGGGAACACTGAAGCTTTCTTT
TRBV27	few	15	NA	TRBJ2-3	CASSPRHPSTDTQYF	TGTGCCAGCAGTCCCCGCCATCCTAGCACAGATACGCAGTATTTT
TRBV5-1	NA	14	NA	TRBJ2-5	CASSLSAREETQYF	TGCGCCAGCAGCTTGTCGGCAAGGGAAGAGACCCAGTACTTC
TRBV7-2	NA	16	NA	TRBJ2-2	CASSLEQRVGTGELFF	TGTGCCAGCAGCTTAGAACAGCGGGTTGGCACCGGGGAGCTGTTTTTT
TRBV11-2	few	11	NA	TRBJ1-1	CASSLEVSAFF	TGTGCCAGCAGCTTAGAGGTATCAGCTTTCTTT
TRBV21-1	many	15	NA	TRBJ1-1	CASSKLDRTPTEAFF	TGTGCCAGCAGCAAATTGGATCGGACTCCCACTGAAGCTTTCTTT
TRBV7-7	many	12	NA	TRBJ2-2	CASTQTLGELFF	TGTGCCAGCACCCAGACGTTAGGGGAGCTGTTTTTT
TRBV12-3/TRBV12-4	many	14	TRBD1	TRBJ1-1	CASSAGQANTEAFF	TGTGCCAGCAGTGCCGGACAGGCGAACACTGAAGCTTTCTTT
TRBV29-1	many	13	NA	TRBJ2-1	CSADRNSYNEQFF	TGCAGCGCAGACAGGAACTCCTACAATGAGCAGTTCTTC
TRBV20-1	few	15	TRBD2	TRBJ2-3	CSAHPTSGDTDTQYF	TGCAGTGCTCATCCGACTAGCGGGGACACAGATACGCAGTATTTT
TRBV18	NA	15	TRBD2	TRBJ2-1	CASSPMAGGGNEQFF	TGTGCCAGCTCACCAATGGCGGGAGGAGGGAATGAGCAGTTCTTC
TRBV20-1	few	16	TRBD1	TRBJ2-1	CSAQNRQGESYNEQFF	TGCAGTGCACAAAACCGACAGGGAGAGTCCTACAATGAGCAGTTCTTC
TRBV7-2	few	16	NA	TRBJ2-3	CASSLVGRPGKVAQYF	TGTGCCAGCAGCTTAGTGGGTAGACCGGGGAAGGTCGCGCAGTATTTT
TRBV4-1	NA	14	NA	TRBJ2-7	CASCGRRGSYEQYF	TGCGCCAGCTGTGGGAGGCGAGGGTCCTACGAGCAGTACTTC
TRBV20-1	NA	12	NA	TRBJ2-1	CSATTPDNEQFF	TGCAGTGCCACGACTCCGGACAATGAGCAGTTCTTC
TRBV5-1	many	13	NA	TRBJ1-5	CASSFSGTQPQHF	TGCGCCAGCAGCTTTTCAGGGACTCAGCCCCAGCATTTT
TRBV15	few	15	TRBD1	TRBJ2-7	CATSRDSKTGTGQYF	TGTGCCACCAGCAGAGATTCTAAGACAGGGACGGGGCAGTACTTC
TRBV5-6	few	16	NA	TRBJ2-5	CASSLEGLVAAETQYF	TGTGCCAGCAGCTTGGAGGGGCTAGTGGCGGCAGAGACCCAGTACTTC
TRBV30	NA	13	NA	TRBJ1-4	CACRRATNEKLFF	TGTGCCTGCCGGCGGGCAACTAATGAAAAACTGTTTTTT
TRBV11-1	few	18	NA	TRBJ1-1	CASSFFVGTTQRNTEAFF	TGTGCCAGCAGCTTTTTTGTCGGGACAACACAACGAAACACTGAAGCTTTCTTT
TRBV9	NA	15	NA	TRBJ2-2	CASSTGQKNTGELFF	TGTGCCAGCAGCACCGGACAGAAGAACACCGGGGAGCTGTTTTTT
TRBV19	few	15	NA	TRBJ1-4	CASSIRSATNEKLFF	TGTGCCAGTAGTATCAGGAGTGCAACTAATGAAAAACTGTTTTTT
TRBV12-3/TRBV12-4	few	13	NA	TRBJ1-6	CASTRTNGGPLHF	TGTGCCAGCACCCGGACTAACGGAGGACCTCTCCACTTT
TRBV6-5	NA	12	NA	TRBJ1-2	CARAGANYGYTF	TGTGCCAGGGCAGGGGCCAACTATGGCTACACCTTC
TRBV3-1	few	16	NA	TRBJ2-3	CASSQAGLKLGDTQYF	TGTGCCAGCAGCCAAGCTGGACTCAAACTGGGGGATACGCAGTATTTT
TRBV5-1	NA	13	NA	TRBJ2-7	CASSLQGLEEQYF	TGCGCCAGCAGCTTGCAGGGTCTCGAAGAGCAGTACTTC